Sequencing of this T cell receptor (beta chain) was carried out in a study of blood T cell repertoires in COVID-19. Whole-study context: COVID-19 samples, acute and convalescent, were from the United States, Italy and Spain.

Germline V CDR1 and CDR2: SGHVS, FNYEAQ. The trim removed 5 bases at V and 6 bases at J, leaving 12 bases unmatched. The CDR3 runs to 16 residues. How the authors handled the data: Using reference gene primer amplification, nucleated cell counts were estimated. The repertoire was sequenced with immunoSEQ multiplex PCR; TCRdb's copy has only in-frame clones and lacks some. V and J calls and clone size are given by that table; D and trimming were obtained from the DNA. The table shows tens of thousands of clones, with approximately 91% occurring only once. The sequenced sample consisted of peripheral blood. The receptor was isolated from a man between 60 and 70 years old with COVID-19, enrolled during active disease. The chain combines TRBV7-6 with TRBJ2-3; 9 nucleotides agree with TRBD1. Here the CDR3 reads CASSPPGQGAPDTQYF. For the CDR3, the DNA is TGTGCCAGCAGCCCACCGGGACAGGGCGCCCCGGATACGCAGTATTTT. Full variable domain (missing parts from reference TRBV7-6 and TRBJ2-3): GAGVSQSPRYKVTKRGQDVALRCDPISGHVSLYWYRQALGQGPEFLTYFNYEAQQDKSGLPNDRFSAERPEGSISTLTIQRTEQRDSAMYRCASSPPGQGAPDTQYFGPGTRLTVL.